The rows below give T cell receptor beta chains drawn from one sample of a study of T cell responses to AZD1222 COVID-19 vaccine. Clones were read by immunoSEQ multiplex PCR, and TCRdb kept only the in-frame ones, dropping some. The data show approximately 110,000 clones, just over 85% seen once. Source: peripheral blood, taken on day 0 of AZD1222 vaccination. These receptors were taken from an adult in good health. Each CDR3 is given with its conserved first and last residue. D genes are given only for firm matches. The size of a clone is reported for some rows only, either as once, few or many, or as a class for expanded clones.

v_gene	j_gene	d_gene	abundance	CDR3nt	CDR3aa
TRBV2	TRBJ2-6	NA	few	TGTGCCAGCAGGGACAGGGCCAACGTCCTGACTTTC	CASRDRANVLTF
TRBV5-1	TRBJ2-2	NA	NA	TGCGCCAGCAGTCCACAGAACACCGGGGAGCTGTTTTTT	CASSPQNTGELFF
TRBV2	TRBJ2-1	NA	NA	TGTGCCAGCATGGAGGGGCCCAATGAGCAGTTCTTC	CASMEGPNEQFF
TRBV3-1/TRBV3-2	TRBJ2-2	NA	NA	TGTGCCAGCAGCCAAGGGGGGGGCGCGAACACCGGGGAGCTGTTTTTT	CASSQGGGANTGELFF
TRBV25-1	TRBJ1-1	NA	NA	TGTGCCAGCAGTGATGGACAAGGGGACTCTGAAGCTTTCTTT	CASSDGQGDSEAFF
TRBV29-1	TRBJ2-1	NA	NA	TGCAGCGTTGAGGGGCGTAGGAGCTCCTACAATGAGCAGTTCTTC	CSVEGRRSSYNEQFF
TRBV5-1	TRBJ2-5	NA	NA	TGCGCCAGCAGCTTGGCCAAGGCCAGGGGTGAGACCCAGTACTTC	CASSLAKARGETQYF
TRBV4-3	TRBJ2-2	NA	few	TGCGCCAGCAGCCAATCTCGGGGGGCGACCGGGGAGCTGTTTTTT	CASSQSRGATGELFF
TRBV2	TRBJ2-1	NA	NA	TGTGCCAGCAGTGACTACTGGTACAATGAGCAGTTCTTC	CASSDYWYNEQFF
TRBV25-1	TRBJ1-2	NA	NA	TGTGCCAGCAGTGATGGGGGGGGACCTGGCTATGGCTACACCTTC	CASSDGGGPGYGYTF
TRBV7-2	TRBJ1-1	NA	NA	TGTGCCAGCAGGGGGCGGGGAGGGTGGACTGAAGCTTTCTTT	CASRGRGGWTEAFF
TRBV7-2	TRBJ2-1	TRBD2	NA	TGTGCCAGCAGCTTCAATCAGCCTGGGGCGGGGGATGAGCAGTTCTTC	CASSFNQPGAGDEQFF
TRBV5-1	TRBJ1-6	NA	NA	TGCGCCAGCAGAGCGCAGGGCTCACCCCTCCACTTT	CASRAQGSPLHF
TRBV4-2	TRBJ1-1	NA	few	TGTGCCAGCAGCCAAGATGCAGGGAAAACTGAAGCTTTCTTT	CASSQDAGKTEAFF
TRBV10-2	TRBJ2-3	NA	NA	TGCGCCAGCGCAATCGGGCAGGGCCAAGGAGATACGCAGTATTTT	CASAIGQGQGDTQYF
TRBV19	TRBJ2-2	TRBD1	NA	TGTGCCAGTCAACCAGGGGGATACACCGGGGAGCTGTTTTTT	CASQPGGYTGELFF
TRBV27	TRBJ1-5	NA	NA	TGTGCCAGCAGTTTTCACGATCAGCCCCAGCATTTT	CASSFHDQPQHF
TRBV5-1	TRBJ2-7	NA	NA	TGCGCCAGCAGCTCCCCCGGCCTCCTGAGCTCCTACGAGCAGTACTTC	CASSSPGLLSSYEQYF
TRBV18	TRBJ2-1	NA	NA	TGTGCCAGCTCACTCCTAACAGGGCGAACTAATGAGCAGTTCTTC	CASSLLTGRTNEQFF
TRBV20-1	TRBJ2-7	NA	NA	TGCATAGCAGGCGCCTACGAGCAGTACTTC	CIAGAYEQYF
TRBV28	TRBJ1-5	TRBD1	NA	TGTGCCAGCCTTTTACAGGGGTGGAATCAGCCCCAGCATTTT	CASLLQGWNQPQHF
TRBV5-1	TRBJ1-2	NA	NA	TGCGCCAGCAGCTTGAGCCAGGGTGGATATGGCTACACCTTC	CASSLSQGGYGYTF
TRBV28	TRBJ1-1	TRBD1	NA	TGTGCCAGCAGGCTGGGGGGAGACAGGGTTTTTGCTCGGAACACTGAAGCTTTCTTT	CASRLGGDRVFARNTEAFF